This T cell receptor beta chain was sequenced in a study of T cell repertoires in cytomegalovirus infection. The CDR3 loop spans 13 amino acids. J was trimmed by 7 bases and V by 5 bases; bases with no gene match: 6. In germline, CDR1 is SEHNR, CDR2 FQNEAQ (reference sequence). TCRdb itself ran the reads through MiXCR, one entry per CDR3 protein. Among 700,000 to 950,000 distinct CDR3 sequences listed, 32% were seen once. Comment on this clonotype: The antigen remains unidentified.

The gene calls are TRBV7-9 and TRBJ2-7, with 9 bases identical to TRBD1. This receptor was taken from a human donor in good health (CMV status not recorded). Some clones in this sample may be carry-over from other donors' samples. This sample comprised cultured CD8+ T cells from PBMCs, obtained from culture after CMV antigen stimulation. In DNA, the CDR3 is TGTGCCAGCAGCGTATCCGGGACAGGGGAGCAGTACTTC. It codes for CASSVSGTGEQYF.